A selection of T cell receptor beta chains follows, all from one sample in a study of monozygotic twins with inflammatory bowel disease. TCRdb re-called the 5' RACE reads and gives one entry per CDR3 protein, without DNA. The sample totals some 450,000 distinct CDR3 sequences. The sequenced material came from blood. Receptor source: a human donor with ulcerative colitis or Crohn's disease, or a healthy co-twin of an affected twin (not recorded which). Both conserved end residues are part of each CDR3. The order of the fields is CDR3 length, V gene, J gene, CDR3 protein.

len: 17
v_gene: TRBV6-1
j_gene: TRBJ2-1
CDR3aa: CASSEVGGGVAYNEQFF

len: 15
v_gene: TRBV3-1
j_gene: TRBJ1-6
CDR3aa: CASSAGTGDNSPLHF

len: 16
v_gene: TRBV7-9
j_gene: TRBJ1-1
CDR3aa: CASSPPGQGGNTEAFF

len: 14
v_gene: TRBV5-4
j_gene: TRBJ1-1
CDR3aa: CASTRTGDHTEAFF

len: 13
v_gene: TRBV20-1
j_gene: TRBJ2-4
CDR3aa: CSALDRAKNMQYF

len: 13
v_gene: TRBV20-1
j_gene: TRBJ1-5
CDR3aa: CSAHRTRGEPQHF

len: 13
v_gene: TRBV12-3/TRBV12-4
j_gene: TRBJ1-1
CDR3aa: CASSEQRNTEAFF

len: 13
v_gene: TRBV6-1
j_gene: TRBJ1-1
CDR3aa: CASSRQVNTEAFF

len: 14
v_gene: TRBV20-1
j_gene: TRBJ2-1
CDR3aa: CSARASPPYYEQFF

len: 15
v_gene: TRBV7-2
j_gene: TRBJ1-5
CDR3aa: CASSLMGQMNQPQHF

len: 13
v_gene: TRBV5-6
j_gene: TRBJ2-5
CDR3aa: CASRMDRWETQYF

len: 14
v_gene: TRBV2
j_gene: TRBJ1-1
CDR3aa: CASSLDAIATEAFF

len: 15
v_gene: TRBV18
j_gene: TRBJ1-3
CDR3aa: CASSPGQGGGNTIYF

len: 20
v_gene: TRBV7-6
j_gene: TRBJ2-5
CDR3aa: CASSLDTSFRAGVKQETQYF

len: 13
v_gene: TRBV29-1
j_gene: TRBJ2-3
CDR3aa: CSVEAPSGDTQYF

len: 14
v_gene: TRBV5-1
j_gene: TRBJ2-7
CDR3aa: CASSSGQGPTEQYF

len: 15
v_gene: TRBV7-9
j_gene: TRBJ2-7
CDR3aa: CASSLVGAGGGEQYF

len: 12
v_gene: TRBV3-1
j_gene: TRBJ2-4
CDR3aa: CASSQDENIQYF

len: 14
v_gene: TRBV20-1
j_gene: TRBJ1-1
CDR3aa: CSPAGDRENTEAFF

len: 12
v_gene: TRBV7-2
j_gene: TRBJ2-1
CDR3aa: CASTLHSYEQFF

len: 14
v_gene: TRBV19
j_gene: TRBJ2-5
CDR3aa: CASSTDRNRETQYF

len: 11
v_gene: TRBV6-2/TRBV6-3
j_gene: TRBJ2-1
CDR3aa: CASSTGILGFF

len: 12
v_gene: TRBV30
j_gene: TRBJ2-4
CDR3aa: CAWMGGRNIQYF

len: 14
v_gene: TRBV5-1
j_gene: TRBJ1-5
CDR3aa: CASSSTGDDQPQHF

len: 16
v_gene: TRBV14
j_gene: TRBJ1-2
CDR3aa: CASSQSFGTGGEGYTF

len: 15
v_gene: TRBV6-2/TRBV6-3
j_gene: TRBJ1-5
CDR3aa: CASRTSGQRNQPQHF

len: 16
v_gene: TRBV5-1
j_gene: TRBJ1-3
CDR3aa: CASSLDRSNSGNTIYF

len: 13
v_gene: TRBV5-1
j_gene: TRBJ1-2
CDR3aa: CASSLDFSYGYTF

len: 18
v_gene: TRBV11-1
j_gene: TRBJ2-7
CDR3aa: CASSLVGQEPMSSYEQYF

len: 15
v_gene: TRBV6-2/TRBV6-3
j_gene: TRBJ2-1
CDR3aa: CASSHQGVAYNEQFF

len: 14
v_gene: TRBV5-1
j_gene: TRBJ2-3
CDR3aa: CASSLGTETDTQYF

len: 13
v_gene: TRBV29-1
j_gene: TRBJ2-5
CDR3aa: CSVNRGLQETQYF

len: 14
v_gene: TRBV6-4
j_gene: TRBJ2-3
CDR3aa: CASSDSGYPDTQYF

len: 17
v_gene: TRBV12-3/TRBV12-4
j_gene: TRBJ1-1
CDR3aa: CASSLAPPTVPNTEAFF

len: 15
v_gene: TRBV7-3
j_gene: TRBJ2-3
CDR3aa: CASSFAPTSTDTQYF

len: 16
v_gene: TRBV18
j_gene: TRBJ2-2
CDR3aa: CASSPWVAANTGELFF

len: 16
v_gene: TRBV27
j_gene: TRBJ2-3
CDR3aa: CASSLARLSSTDTQYF

len: 14
v_gene: TRBV27
j_gene: TRBJ2-2
CDR3aa: CASKGLAAAGELFF

len: 13
v_gene: TRBV27
j_gene: TRBJ2-7
CDR3aa: CASSSTRNYEQYF

len: 15
v_gene: TRBV20-1
j_gene: TRBJ1-6
CDR3aa: CSARAGGGSRSPLHF

len: 15
v_gene: TRBV19
j_gene: TRBJ1-1
CDR3aa: CASRMSGTGLTEAFF